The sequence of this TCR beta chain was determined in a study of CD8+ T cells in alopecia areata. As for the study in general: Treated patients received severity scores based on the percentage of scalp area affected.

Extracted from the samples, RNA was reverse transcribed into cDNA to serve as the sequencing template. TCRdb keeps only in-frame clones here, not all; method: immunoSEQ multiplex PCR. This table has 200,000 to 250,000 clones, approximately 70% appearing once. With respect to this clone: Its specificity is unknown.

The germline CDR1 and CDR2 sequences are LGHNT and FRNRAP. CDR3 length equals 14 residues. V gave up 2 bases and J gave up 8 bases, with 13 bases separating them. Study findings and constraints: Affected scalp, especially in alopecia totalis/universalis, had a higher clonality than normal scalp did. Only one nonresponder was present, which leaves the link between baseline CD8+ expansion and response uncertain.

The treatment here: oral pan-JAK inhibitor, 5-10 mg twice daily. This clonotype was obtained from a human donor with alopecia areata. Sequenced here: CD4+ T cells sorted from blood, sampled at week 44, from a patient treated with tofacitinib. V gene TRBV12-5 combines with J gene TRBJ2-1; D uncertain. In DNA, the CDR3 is TGTGCTAGTGGTTTGCCGTCGACGGGTGATGAGCAGTTCTTC. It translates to CASGLPSTGDEQFF.